A single sample is the source of the 12 T cell receptor beta chains below, sequenced in a study of cytomegalovirus exposure and HLA in healthy donors. Researchers ran the PCR with 60 Vbeta and 13 Jbeta primers. Sequencing used immunoSEQ multiplex PCR; TCRdb keeps in-frame clones, though not all of them. The sample consists of roughly 120,000 clones, 70% to 80% of them appearing once. What was sequenced was PBMCs. Every receptor here comes from a man in his fifties in good health and CMV-seropositive.

The V and J genes are TRBV7-2 and TRBJ2-5; TRBD2 agrees at 8 bases. The CDR3 loop spans 15 amino acids. V trimming: 1 base; J trimming: 5 bases; junction bases outside the gene matches: 6. Germline loops: CDR1 SGHTA, CDR2 FQGNSA. The CDR3 DNA sequence: TGTGCCAGCAGCTTAGTACGGGGGGGCGCCGAGACCCAGTACTTC. Its translation: CASSLVRGGAETQYF. Looking up the rest from reference TRBV7-2 and TRBJ2-5 gives the full variable domain: GAGVSQSPSNKVTEKGKDVELRCDPISGHTALYWYRQSLGQGLEFLIYFQGNSAPDKSGLPSDRFSAERTGGSVSTLTIQRTQQEDSAVYLCASSLVRGGAETQYFGPGTRLLVL.

CDR3 in DNA: TGTGCCAGCAGTTACCGCCTAGCGGGGTCTTACGAGCAGTACTTC. Its translation: CASSYRLAGSYEQYF. The J gene is TRBJ2-7, the V gene TRBV6-5; 9 nucleotides align to TRBD2. J gave up 4 bases and V 2 bases, and 6 bases lay outside the gene matches. In germline, CDR1 is MNHEY, CDR2 SVGAGI. This CDR3 region has 15 residues.

The chain links TRBV2 to TRBJ1-5; TRBD1 aligns across 11 bases. Germline CDR1 reads SNHLY; CDR2 reads FYNNEI. J lost 6 bases, V lost 7 bases, and 5 bases had no gene match. CDR3 length: 14 amino acids. The DNA of the CDR3 is TGTGCCAGCATGGGGGACAGGGGGACTCAGCCCCAGCATTTT. Its translation is CASMGDRGTQPQHF.

The rearrangement links TRBV29-1 to TRBJ1-5; 7 nucleotides line up with TRBD1. The V gene end was trimmed by 5 bases and the J gene end by 4 bases; junction bases not matched to a gene: 5. Germline CDR1 and CDR2: SQVTM and ANQGSEA. This CDR3 is built from 13 residues. In DNA, the CDR3 is TGCAGCGTTTCCGCAGGGGGAAATCAGCCCCAGCATTTT. It translates to CSVSAGGNQPQHF.

This clone appeared a single time. The V call is TRBV6-5, the J call TRBJ2-5; 15 bases are a match to TRBD2. The J call is in doubt because the DNA end fits TRBJ2-7 better. The CDR3 contains 16 residues. The germline CDR1 and CDR2 sequences are MNHEY and SVGAGI. CDR3 loop: CASSYGTSGRLDEQYF. CDR3 in DNA: TGTGCCAGCAGTTACGGGACTAGCGGGAGGTTGGACGAGCAGTACTTC.

The CDR3 spells CASSVAGPDYEQYF. CDR3 nucleotides: TGTGCCAGCAGCGTAGCTGGGCCCGACTACGAGCAGTACTTC. The chain recombines TRBV9 with TRBJ2-7; D is ambiguous. The CDR3 has 14 residues. Trimming removed 0 bases at V and 3 bases at J, with 10 bases between. CDR1 and CDR2 from the germline V gene are SGDLS and YYNGEE.

This clone was picked up one time. The CDR3: CSVSPGTGNQPQHF. Here the CDR3 DNA reads TGCAGCGTGTCGCCCGGGACAGGCAATCAGCCCCAGCATTTT. V and J are TRBV29-1 and TRBJ1-5, with 7 bases matching TRBD1. Germline CDR1 reads SQVTM; CDR2 reads ANQGSEA. The CDR3 runs to 14 residues. V gave up 6 bases and J gave up 2 bases; unmatched junction bases: 7.

This clone was recorded a few times. The chain couples TRBV6-1 to TRBJ2-7; no clear D gene. The CDR3 totals 13 residues. Germline V gene data show CDR1 as MNHNS and CDR2 as SASEGT. The germline V and J ends were trimmed by 3 bases and 0 bases, with 6 bases remaining between them. CDR3 amino acids: CASSDSSSYEQYF. The CDR3 region has the DNA TGTGCCAGCAGTGACTCCTCCTCCTACGAGCAGTACTTC.

Comments on this clone: Other nucleotide sequences from this sample produce the same CDR3. The chain couples TRBV30 to TRBJ1-6; 8 bases match TRBD1. CDR1 and CDR2 from the germline V gene are GTSNPN and SVGIG (reference sequence). The CDR3 sequence is 13 residues long. Trimming at V came to 3 bases and at J to 5 bases, leaving 0 bases not matched to a gene. The CDR3: CAWRGQDNSPLHF. The DNA of the CDR3 is TGTGCCTGGAGGGGACAGGATAATTCACCCCTCCACTTT.

V gene TRBV30 combines with J gene TRBJ2-7, with 7 bases aligning to TRBD1. The junction had 9 bases not matched to a gene; V was cut back by 0 bases and J by 1 base. Germline CDR1 reads GTSNPN; CDR2 reads SVGIG (reference sequence). The CDR3 covers 16 residues. DNA of the CDR3: TGTGCCTGGAGTGTAAGGGTCACAGGGGCTTCCTACGAGCAGTACTTC. As protein: CAWSVRVTGASYEQYF. Full variable domain (remainder filled in from reference TRBV30 and TRBJ2-7): SQTIHQWPATLVQPVGSPLSLECTVEGTSNPNLYWYRQAAGRGLQLLFYSVGIGQISSEVPQNLSASRPQDRQFILSSKKLLLSDSGFYLCAWSVRVTGASYEQYFGPGTRLTVT.

This clone was counted between two and nine times. J is TRBJ1-1 and V is TRBV30, with 10 bases that match TRBD1. This CDR3 comprises 13 residues. CDR1 is GTSNPN and CDR2 is SVGIG in the germline V gene (reference sequence). V lost 8 bases to trimming and J lost 0 bases; unmatched junction nucleotides: 3. CDR3 in DNA: TGTGCCGGGGACAGGGGATTGAACACTGAAGCTTTCTTT. Translating gives CAGDRGLNTEAFF.

This sequence joins TRBV11-2 and TRBJ2-3; 8 nucleotides agree with TRBD2. The CDR3 sequence is 16 residues long. Germline V lookup: CDR1 SGHAT, CDR2 FQNNGV. V gave up 5 bases and J gave up 1 base; unmatched junction bases: 8. Here the CDR3 reads CASSPGGGHRTDTQYF. In DNA form, the CDR3 reads TGTGCCAGCAGCCCGGGGGGGGGACACCGCACAGATACGCAGTATTTT. Together with reference TRBV11-2 and TRBJ2-3, the CDR3 gives the full variable domain: EAGVAQSPRYKIIEKRQSVAFWCNPISGHATLYWYQQILGQGPKLLIQFQNNGVVDDSQLPKDRFSAERLKGVDSTLKIQPAKLEDSAVYLCASSPGGGHRTDTQYFGPGTRLTVL.